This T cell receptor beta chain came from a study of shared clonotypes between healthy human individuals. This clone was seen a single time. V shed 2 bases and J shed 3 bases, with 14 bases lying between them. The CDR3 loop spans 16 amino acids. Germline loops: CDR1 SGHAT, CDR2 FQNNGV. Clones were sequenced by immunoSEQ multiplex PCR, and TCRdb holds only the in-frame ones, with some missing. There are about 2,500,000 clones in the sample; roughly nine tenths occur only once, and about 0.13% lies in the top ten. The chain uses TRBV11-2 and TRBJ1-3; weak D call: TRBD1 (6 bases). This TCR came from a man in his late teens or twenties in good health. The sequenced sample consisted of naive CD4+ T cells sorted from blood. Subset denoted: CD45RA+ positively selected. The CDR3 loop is CASSLSVGASGNTIYF. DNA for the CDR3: TGTGCCAGCAGCTTATCGGTGGGGGCTAGTGGAAACACCATATATTTT.